These 12 T cell receptor beta chains share one sample of origin, sequenced in a study of T cell responses to AZD1222 COVID-19 vaccine. Produced via immunoSEQ multiplex PCR; TCRdb's table is partial and in-frame only. This sample has about 140,000 clones; 91% occur once, and the top ten carry about 7.5%. The material sequenced was peripheral blood, taken 28 days after the second dose of the MenACWY control vaccine. Receptors were obtained from an adult who received the MenACWY meningococcal vaccine as a control.

In this sample, this clone turned up once. The chain recombines TRBV19 with TRBJ2-2; TRBD1 agrees at 8 bases. The junction had 14 bases not matched to a gene; V was cut back by 6 bases and J by 8 bases. The CDR3 totals 16 residues. Germline-derived CDR1 and CDR2 are LNHDA and SQIVND (reference sequence). The CDR3 reads CASSQSGGIGAGELFF. DNA of the CDR3: TGTGCCAGTAGCCAATCAGGGGGCATTGGGGCAGGGGAGCTGTTTTTT.

This sequence joins TRBV6-6 and TRBJ2-3; D is unclear. With 2 bases removed from V and 2 bases from J, the gap between germline ends came to 11 bases. The CDR3 totals 15 residues. Germline-derived CDR1 and CDR2 are MNHNY and SVGAGI (reference sequence). The CDR3 coding sequence is TGTGCCAGCAGTTACCCAACAGTGAACACAGATACGCAGTATTTT. Translation gives CASSYPTVNTDTQYF.

The chain has TRBV14 and TRBJ1-3; TRBD1 matches at 8 bases. The CDR3 is made up of 18 amino acids. The germline V gene encodes CDR1 SGHDN and CDR2 FVKESK. J was trimmed by 0 bases and V by 1 base; bases with no gene match: 8. CDR3 protein: CASSQGYQGAFSGNTIYF. The DNA of the CDR3 is TGTGCCAGCAGCCAAGGATATCAGGGGGCATTCTCTGGAAACACCATATATTTT.

The chain recombines TRBV7-9 with TRBJ2-5; TRBD2 matches at 13 bases. Germline CDR1 SEHNR, CDR2 FQNEAQ (reference sequence). Trimming took 1 base from V and 4 from J; bases not matched to a gene: 9. The length of the CDR3 is 18 residues. CDR3 in DNA: TGTGCCAGCAGCTTAGATCGGAGGACTAGCGGGGGCACAGAGACCCAGTACTTC. Residues: CASSLDRRTSGGTETQYF.

The V call is TRBV13, the J call TRBJ1-6, with 8 bases lining up with TRBD1. V shed 2 bases and J 7 bases; nucleotides not matched to a gene: 10. Per germline, CDR1 PRHDT and CDR2 FYEKMQ (reference sequence). The CDR3 loop spans 17 amino acids. DNA of the CDR3: TGTGCCAGCAGCTTAAACAGGGGGGATTTGGGGAATTCACCCCTCCACTTT. This translates into CASSLNRGDLGNSPLHF.

The chain recombines TRBV7-2 with TRBJ1-2, with 7 nucleotides matching TRBD1. The germline gives CDR1 SGHTA, CDR2 FQGNSA. The V gene end was trimmed by 5 bases and the J gene end by 4 bases; junction bases not matched to a gene: 7. The CDR3 runs to 14 residues. The CDR3 sequence: CASSGQATTYGYTF. The DNA of the CDR3 is TGTGCCAGCAGCGGACAGGCGACCACCTATGGCTACACCTTC.

This clone was detected once. The chain recombines TRBV21-1 with TRBJ2-5; the D segment call TRBD2 is taken from the table without a DNA check. TRBV21-1 is annotated as a pseudogene. The CDR3 spans 12 residues. The CDR3 loop is CPREPYQETQYF. In nucleotides, the CDR3 is TGTCCACGGGAGCCCTACCAAGAGACCCAGTACTTC.

The chain recombines TRBV2 with TRBJ2-7, with D perhaps being TRBD1 or TRBD2 (5 bases each). The CDR3 sequence is 14 residues long. Trimming pared 2 bases from V and 3 bases from J, leaving 11 bases between. CDR1 is SNHLY and CDR2 is FYNNEI in the germline V gene. For the CDR3, the DNA is TGTGCCAGCAGTGAACAGAGAGGGGACTACGAGCAGTACTTC. Protein sequence: CASSEQRGDYEQYF.

A single count supports this clone. The rearrangement links TRBV5-1 to TRBJ1-2; D unresolved. V was pared by 3 bases and J by 2 bases, with 14 bases between. The CDR3 covers 15 residues. Germline V lookup: CDR1 SGHRS, CDR2 YFSETQ. CDR3 protein: CASSSLVAGNYGYTF. The CDR3 coding sequence is TGCGCCAGCAGCTCCCTAGTCGCGGGGAACTATGGCTACACCTTC.

The genes are TRBV27 and TRBJ1-6; TRBD1 might be the D (6 bases). Germline CDR1 reads MNHEY; CDR2 reads SMNVEV (reference sequence). Trimming pared 5 bases from V and 6 bases from J, leaving 11 bases between. The CDR3 loop spans 14 amino acids. Here the CDR3 DNA reads TGTGCCAGCAGTATACAGGGCACTAATTCACCCCTCCACTTT. Encoded protein: CASSIQGTNSPLHF.

This clone turned up a few times. The J gene is TRBJ2-3, the V gene TRBV5-1; the match to TRBD2 covers 8 bases. V lost 0 bases to trimming and J lost 7 bases; unmatched junction nucleotides: 7. This CDR3 is built from 15 residues. Germline CDR1 SGHRS, CDR2 YFSETQ. The CDR3 coding sequence is TGCGCCAGCAGCTTGGGCGGGACTAGTACAAATACGCAGTATTTT. Its protein is CASSLGGTSTNTQYF. Full variable domain (outside the CDR3, taken from reference TRBV5-1 and TRBJ2-3): KAGVTQTPRYLIKTRGQQVTLSCSPISGHRSVSWYQQTPGQGLQFLFEYFSETQRNKGNFPGRFSGRQFSNSRSEMNVSTLELGDSALYLCASSLGGTSTNTQYFGPGTRLTVL.

The chain uses TRBV2 and TRBJ2-5, with 7 bases that match TRBD2. CDR3 length: 12 amino acids. Germline-derived CDR1 and CDR2 are SNHLY and FYNNEI. V was clipped by 7 bases and J by 4 bases; unmatched bases: 3. The CDR3 here is CASKTGGETQYF. The DNA for the CDR3 is TGTGCCAGCAAGACGGGGGGAGAGACCCAGTACTTC.